This TCR beta chain stems from a study of beta chain features in type 1 diabetes. In the study overall: Across the samples, about 110,000,000 sorted cells were examined in total. General study results and limits: A possible short-template PCR bias applies equally to patients and controls. TCRB repertoires of naive, central memory and Treg cells appeared more similar among patients than among healthy donors.

CD45RO/CCR7/CD25/CD127/CD95/CD27 separated CD4+ naive, central memory, regulatory and stem cell-like memory cells by sorting. The CDR3 is made up of 12 amino acids. Between the trimmed V and J ends, which lost 5 bases and 2 bases, there was a span of 10 bases. Per the germline V gene, CDR1 is GTSNPN and CDR2 is SVGIG (reference sequence). The investigators reverse transcribed all of the isolated RNA, so they sequenced expressed TCRB transcripts. Some clones are missing from TCRdb's copy, which holds only in-frame ones; the method was immunoSEQ multiplex PCR. The data show 70,000 to 90,000 clones, about 32% seen once. Comment on this clone: What it binds is not known.

The V call is TRBV30, the J call TRBJ2-7, with D possibly TRBD2 on 6 matching bases. Sequenced: stem cell memory CD4+ T cells from blood. The clonotype originates from a woman younger than 30 in good health. The CDR3 coding sequence is TGTGCCTGGGGTCGGGGGACCTACGAGCAGTACTTC. Its translation: CAWGRGTYEQYF.